Sequencing of this T cell receptor (beta chain) was carried out in a study of blood T cell repertoires in COVID-19 (dated by TCRdb to about 2020). Context from the whole study: Collaborator samples came from the United States, Italy and Spain and covered acute and convalescent phases of COVID-19. The repertoires were released in a freely available public database meant as a resource for research on the immune response to SARS-CoV-2. Sample metadata almost always included a de-identified subject ID, COVID-19 status, age in years and sex. The material from the prospective study consisted of cDNA or gDNA derived from T cells, B-cell-depleted T cells, or PBMCs. The samples were drawn from two sources: the first 160 participants of the ongoing ImmuneRACE study, and 950 to 1,500 subjects contributed by 6 global collaborators. Deeply sampled blood TCRbeta repertoires from subjects exposed to, actively infected with, or recovered from COVID-19 were included in the dataset. HLA class I and class II types, where available, came from metadata supplied by the sample provider rather than from assay-based typing. Summary of the overall study and its limitations: Clinical and demographic metadata were provided uncurated, with the amount varying by source and participant.

Worth noting for this clone: Its recognized antigen is unknown. Base quality data are lacking; no much larger clone is found one base away.

Collaborating institutions collected whole blood in K2EDTA tubes following their own protocols. Collaborator samples were shipped for TCRbeta analysis as frozen whole blood, isolated PBMCs, or DNA extracted from either sample type. The junction shows trimming of 3 bases on V and 4 bases on J, and the gene matches do not reach 6 bases of it. Spanning cysteine to phenylalanine, the CDR3 consists of 15 amino acids. Of all the DNA, just the CDR3 is kept, 45 bases in frame from base 1. Sequences SGHDT (CDR1) and YYEEEE (CDR2) are obtained from the germline V gene. TCRbeta CDR3 regions were amplified from genomic DNA by means of the immunoSEQ Assay, a bias-controlled multiplex PCR. The authors processed their data as follows. The number of nucleated cells in each sample was estimated from the amplification of reference gene primers within the assay. To quantify the absolute abundance of each unique TCRbeta CDR3 rearrangement, sequence reads were collapsed and filtered. For each sample, productive Simpson clonality was calculated by taking the square root of Simpson's diversity index across productive rearrangements. This immuneACCESS table, as held by TCRdb, lists in-frame sequences with V and J called but not all clones. Of the missing ones, under half trace to an unresolved V gene in checked studies; the others have no known cause. V and J calls and clone size are copied from that table; D and trimming were computed from the DNA. Present in this sample are under 200,000 clones, more than 75% of which were seen just once. Approximately 5.6% of the sample is in the top ten clones.

The sequenced sample consisted of peripheral blood. The chain is made from TRBV5-6 and TRBJ2-5; 10 bases in between match TRBD2. This TCR derives from a man between 35 and 55 years old with active or convalescent COVID-19. CDR3 loop: CASSSTGTSVETQYF. In nucleotide form, the sequence is TGTGCCAGCAGCTCAACCGGGACTAGCGTAGAGACCCAGTACTTC.